The source of this TCR beta chain is a study of blood T cells in healthy people across ages (dated by TCRdb to 2014 to 2015). Background for the entire study: In model experiments, template switching captured roughly one uniquely barcoded TCR beta cDNA molecule for every two T cells. Using deep sequencing normalized with unique cDNA molecular identifiers, the study measured how TCR beta repertoire diversity changes with age. The donors were split into four age groups: young (average around 16 years), middle-aged (about 40), aged (approximately 60) and long-lived (more than 80). Two additional independent replicas of 1 million unique cDNA reads from the same blood draw were analyzed for two donors (one aged 18 to 30 and one aged 80 or older). On the study overall, not on this receptor specifically: Compared with the aged group, more naive CD4+ T cells, fewer expanded clones and increased TCR diversity were shown by the long-lived group, suggesting age selection. Conclusive comparison of naive and antigen-experienced compartments was prevented by the profiling of bulk unsorted PBMCs. Observed TCR beta diversity correlated strongly with the percentage of naive T cells measured by flow cytometry. Observed TCR beta diversity per million T cells fell roughly linearly with age, and a significant reduction was already apparent by age around 39. The CMV infection status of donors was not known, potentially confounding age-related changes in expanded clonotypes. Estimates of total diversity based on one million sequenced T cells were considered lower bounds and underestimates.

The donors were 40 or so Caucasian individuals from Russia, aged roughly 6 to 100 years, who were systemically healthy. Ten milliliters of peripheral blood were drawn from each donor into EDTA-treated Vacutainer tubes. Ficoll-Paque density-gradient centrifugation was used to isolate PBMCs, with at least 6 million obtained per sample. Total RNA, at least 6 micrograms per sample, was extracted from PBMCs with Trizol reagent. The percentages of naive CD45RAhigh/CD27high T cells were determined by flow cytometry on a PBMC aliquot from every donor. The table lists this clonotype with a few counts. Its target antigen remains unknown. No base quality values were provided; no much bigger clone lies one nucleotide off. Trimming at the junction amounts to 2 bases on V and 2 bases on J, and the germline ends lie 11 bases apart. From the cysteine up to the phenylalanine, the CDR3 has a length of 15 residues. Kept here is only the CDR3 DNA, which spans 45 bases and is read in frame from base 1. The germline V gene specifies SGHTA as CDR1 and FQGNSA as CDR2.

Library construction relied on 5' RACE. Sequencing instrument: Illumina HiSeq 2500. A second PCR of about 7 to 12 cycles was run with a J-beta primer mix and a sample-barcoded 5' primer. Each TCR beta cDNA molecule received a unique molecular identifier from a template-switch 5' adaptor carrying 12 random nucleotides. Each sample yielded at least 3 million CDR3-containing paired-end reads. All of the RNA was converted into first-strand cDNA using the Mint cDNA synthesis kit, with a TRBC-specific oligonucleotide serving as the primer. Following uracil-DNA glycosylase treatment, all cDNA underwent a first 18-cycle PCR with the universal primers M1SS and BC2_uni_R. The paper's data handling went like this. Normalization of each sample was performed by random selection of 1 million high-quality reads, each carrying a distinct molecular identifier. Instead of being binned into consensus sequences, reads that shared molecular identifiers were thrown out. MiTCR, with a Q25 quality threshold and the strictest error-elimination algorithm, was used for CDR3 identification, clonotype clustering and error correction. A nonparametric unseen species model with Euler transformation was used to estimate a lower bound on total TCR beta diversity. TCRdb took the public reads, trimmed them with fastp at Q25, ran MiXCR for clone calling and kept in-frame beta chains. Rows matching on CDR3 protein sequence are summarized as one entry with the most common DNA and genes. The V and J calls were determined by TCRdb, not by the authors. A total of approximately 580,000 distinct CDR3 sequences appear in this sample, less than 25% of them only once. Clones ranked in the top ten supply approximately 8.7% of the sample.

These same records also appear under a second study, on T cells of mothers and their children. The second paper states: Nine systemically healthy Caucasian individuals, comprising three mothers and their six children, were included as donors. cDNA synthesis used all of the extracted RNA, with about 1.5 ug of RNA in each 15 ul reaction. In the second PCR, sample barcodes and 2-4 random nucleotides were introduced via the M1S primer. Over 8 million TCR beta CDR3 reads were obtained for each mother, and 2.7 million or so reads were obtained for each child. TCR recombination output is similarly shaped by thymic selection in related and unrelated pairs, with a minor effect exerted by inherited differences. Normalized repertoire overlap was always slightly but never significantly higher in related than unrelated mother-child pairs. No persistent microchimeric T cell clones were found, with a detection sensitivity of approximately 94 clones per million clonotypes. The study used deep NGS to compare TCR beta repertoires of mothers and children, seeking features distinguishing related mother-child pairs from unrelated individuals. Mothers averaged about 37 +/- 4 years of age and children averaged about 12 +/- 4 years. After adapters were ligated using NEBNext reagents, the libraries underwent 100+100 nt paired-end sequencing on an Illumina HiSeq 2000. To prevent cross-contamination, the mother and child libraries were prepared a month apart and were sequenced in separate runs. Each donor had between roughly 450,000 and 2,100,000 distinct TCR beta clonotypes identified. Naive TCR beta clonotypes were estimated from low-frequency clonotypes matched to each donor's FACS-determined naive share, without sorting.

This TCR came from a boy between 10 and 17 years old in good health. Material: blood. The chain employs TRBV7-2 and TRBJ2-3, and the D gene may be TRBD2, 5 bases matching. CDR3 sequence: CASSLSGLATDTQYF. The bases read TGTGCCAGCAGCTTAAGCGGTCTCGCCACAGATACGCAGTATTTT.